This T cell receptor beta chain was obtained from a study of glioma-infiltrating T cells. Broader study findings: Above-expected tissue-blood divergence occurred in all gliomas, most in low-grade ones.

The iRepertoire nested amplicon-rescue multiplex PCR amplified TCR alpha and beta CDR3s from RNA. TCRdb ran MiXCR on the multiplex PCR reads and lists one entry per CDR3 protein. Of some 160,000 distinct CDR3 sequences in the sample, approximately 40% were seen once. This clonotype was observed many times. Its antigen is undetermined. This CDR3 region has 15 residues. V lost 5 bases and J lost 0, with 14 bases in between. Per germline, CDR1 MNHNS and CDR2 SASEGT. This chain uses TRBV6-1 with TRBJ2-7, with a weak D call TRBD2 (5 bases). Material: glioma tissue, nonneoplastic brain tissue, or PBMCs (not recorded which). The clonotype comes from a human donor with low-grade glioma or glioblastoma, undergoing nonglioma brain surgery, or in good health (not recorded which). The CDR3 bases are TGTGCCAGCAGTTATGGAGGCCCACGCTCCTACGAGCAGTACTTC. It translates to CASSYGGPRSYEQYF.